The 22 T cell receptor beta chains below come from one sample, sequenced in a study of T cell responses to AZD1222 COVID-19 vaccine. Sequencing used immunoSEQ multiplex PCR; TCRdb keeps in-frame clones, though not all of them. The sample lists roughly 81,000 clones; approximately 86% were seen once. Sequencing used peripheral blood, obtained on day 0 of AZD1222 vaccination. These receptor sequences come from an adult in good health.

The V call is TRBV6-5, the J call TRBJ2-1; tentative D call: TRBD2 (5 bases). Per germline, CDR1 MNHEY and CDR2 SVGAGI. V was shortened by 6 bases and J by 7 bases, with 13 bases between the two germline ends. This CDR3 is 13 amino acids long. The DNA for the CDR3 is TGTGCCAGCAGGGTCTCCCCGGGGAATGAGCAGTTCTTC. This gives the protein CASRVSPGNEQFF.

The rearrangement uses TRBV19 and TRBJ2-3; the match to TRBD2 covers 9 bases. This CDR3 is built from 16 residues. CDR1 is LNHDA and CDR2 is SQIVND in the germline V gene (reference sequence). V dropped 3 bases and J dropped 4; count of bases not matched to a gene: 8. CDR3 sequence reads: CASSIQVTSGSDTQYF. CDR3 coding DNA: TGTGCCAGTAGTATTCAAGTGACTAGCGGTTCAGATACGCAGTATTTT.

The chain has TRBV3-1 (or the pseudogene TRBV3-2) and TRBJ1-5; D is unresolved. With 3 bases removed from V and 2 bases from J, the gap between germline ends came to 11 bases. This CDR3 comprises 15 residues. Germline CDR1 and CDR2: LGHDT and YNNKEL (reference sequence). This CDR3 is CASSQGGWGNQPQHF. The DNA of the CDR3 is TGTGCCAGCAGCCAGGGTGGGTGGGGCAATCAGCCCCAGCATTTT.

V usage is TRBV19 and J usage is TRBJ2-2; either TRBD1 or TRBD2 may fit D (5 bases each). The germline V and J ends were trimmed by 4 bases and 5 bases, with 14 bases remaining between them. The CDR3 is 15 residues long. CDR1 and CDR2 from the germline V gene are LNHDA and SQIVND (reference sequence). The CDR3 reads CASSTAGTGTGELFF. CDR3 nucleotide sequence: TGTGCCAGTAGTACAGCCGGGACGGGGACCGGGGAGCTGTTTTTT.

J is TRBJ2-5 and V is TRBV5-1; possible D gene TRBD1, 6 bases. This CDR3 is 13 amino acids long. V was cut by 0 bases and J by 3 bases, with 6 bases left in between. The V gene's germline CDR1 is SGHRS and CDR2 YFSETQ. CDR3 protein: CASSLGTEETQYF. The CDR3 region has the DNA TGCGCCAGCAGCTTGGGGACAGAAGAGACCCAGTACTTC.

This rearrangement joins TRBV6-5 to TRBJ1-1; perhaps TRBD1 as D (5 bases). CDR1 is MNHEY and CDR2 is SVGAGI in the germline V gene. The V and J ends lost 6 bases and 3 bases respectively, with 11 bases between them. This CDR3 is built from 13 residues. In nucleotides, the CDR3 is TGTGCCAGCAGGAGGGACTCCTACACTGAAGCTTTCTTT. Amino acids: CASRRDSYTEAFF.

The chain links TRBV24-1 to TRBJ1-1; 8 bases align to TRBD1. Per the germline V gene, CDR1 is KGHDR and CDR2 is SFDVKD. The V segment lost 6 bases and the J segment 4 bases; nucleotides outside the gene matches: 0. The CDR3 is 12 residues long. The CDR3 DNA reads TGTGCCACCAGTACAGGGGGCACTGAAGCTTTCTTT. Amino acid sequence: CATSTGGTEAFF.

This clone was detected a few times. The chain links TRBV3-1 (or the pseudogene TRBV3-2) to TRBJ2-1; the D gene is possibly TRBD2 (6 bases). The CDR3 sequence is 14 residues long. The V gene's germline CDR1 is LGHDT and CDR2 YNNKEL (reference sequence). V lost 4 bases, J lost 3 bases, and 10 bases lay in between. CDR3 loop: CASSPGGNYNEQFF. The CDR3 nucleotides read TGTGCCAGCAGCCCCGGCGGGAACTACAATGAGCAGTTCTTC.

V and J are TRBV21-1 and TRBJ1-1; the table names TRBD1, a call not compared with the DNA. TRBV21-1 is a pseudogene. The CDR3 consists of 16 residues. CDR3 loop: CASSKVPAGRNTEAFF. As DNA, the CDR3 is TGTGCCAGCAGCAAAGTTCCGGCAGGGCGGAACACTGAAGCTTTCTTT.

This chain uses TRBV6-5 with TRBJ1-1; D is possibly TRBD1 (5 bases). The CDR3 length is 13 residues. V lost 2 bases, J lost 3 bases, and 7 bases lay in between. Germline CDR1 MNHEY, CDR2 SVGAGI. The CDR3 DNA is TGTGCCAGCAGTTACCAACAGGACACTGAAGCTTTCTTT. It encodes CASSYQQDTEAFF.

The chain has TRBV7-6 and TRBJ1-1; D possibly corresponds to TRBD1 (5 bases). Trimming stripped 5 bases from V and 1 base from J, with 11 bases between. CDR1 is SGHVS, CDR2 FNYEAQ, per germline. CDR3 length: 14 residues. The CDR3 is CASSPGKTNTEAFF. In DNA, the CDR3 is TGTGCCAGCAGCCCAGGGAAAACGAACACTGAAGCTTTCTTT.

This chain connects TRBV4-2 to TRBJ2-7, with unresolved D. The CDR3 is 15 amino acids. V lost 3 bases and J 0 bases, leaving 12 bases between the germline ends. CDR1 is LGHNA and CDR2 is YNFKEQ in the germline V gene. The DNA for the CDR3 is TGTGCCAGCAGCCATGATACAAGCCGCTCCTACGAGCAGTACTTC. As protein: CASSHDTSRSYEQYF.

The V gene is TRBV25-1, the J gene TRBJ2-7; no firm D call. V lost 4 bases, J lost 0 bases, and 4 bases lay in between. CDR3 length: 12 amino acids. Germline CDR1 MGHDK, CDR2 SYGVNS. The CDR3 coding sequence is TGTGCCAGCAGTGCCTCCTCCTACGAGCAGTACTTC. Its translation: CASSASSYEQYF.

This clone was recorded once. The rearrangement uses TRBV28 and TRBJ1-1; D perhaps matches TRBD1 (5 bases). The V end was cut by 10 bases, the J end by 4 bases, with 10 bases between. Germline V gene data show CDR1 as MDHEN and CDR2 as SYDVKM. The CDR3 runs to 11 residues. CDR3 sequence (DNA): TGTGCCACCGGGGGGATCACTGAAGCTTTCTTT. Protein product: CATGGITEAFF.

CDR3 DNA sequence: TGTGCCAGCAGCCCGACGGGACACGGAAACACCATATATTTT. Translating it yields CASSPTGHGNTIYF. The V call is TRBV3-1 (or the pseudogene TRBV3-2), the J call TRBJ1-3, with a tentative D call TRBD1 (6 bases). V lost 4 bases and J lost 4, with 11 bases in between. The CDR3 runs 14 residues. Germline V gives CDR1 LGHDT, CDR2 YNNKEL (reference sequence).

The V and J genes are TRBV11-1 and TRBJ1-1; D is possibly TRBD1 (6 bases). CDR3 length: 15 residues. Trimming cost V 5 bases and J 0 bases, with 13 bases left between them. Germline CDR1 and CDR2: SGHAT and FQDESV (reference sequence). The CDR3: CASSPDRVLNTEAFF. In DNA form, the CDR3 reads TGTGCCAGCAGCCCGGACAGAGTATTGAACACTGAAGCTTTCTTT.

V and J are TRBV19 and TRBJ2-5, with TRBD2 identical over 8 bases. Germline loops: CDR1 LNHDA, CDR2 SQIVND (reference sequence). The CDR3 runs to 16 residues. V gave up 1 base and J gave up 1 base; unmatched junction bases: 5. CDR3 amino acids: CASSIGAGGLQETQYF. The CDR3 DNA follows: TGTGCCAGTAGTATAGGGGCGGGAGGTCTCCAAGAGACCCAGTACTTC.

The count of this clone is one. The chain is built from TRBV11-2 and TRBJ1-5; a weak D match, TRBD1 (5 bases). Per germline, CDR1 SGHAT and CDR2 FQNNGV. Trimming left V 5 bases short and J 1 base short, with 12 bases between. This CDR3 has 15 amino acids. CDR3 DNA: TGTGCCAGCAGCCCTAGTGGGGGAAGCAATCAGCCCCAGCATTTT. Its protein is CASSPSGGSNQPQHF.

The gene calls are TRBV6-5 and TRBJ2-7; D assignment may be TRBD1 or TRBD2 (5 bases each). The V and J ends lost 6 bases and 5 bases respectively, with 20 bases between them. The germline V gene encodes CDR1 MNHEY and CDR2 SVGAGI. The CDR3 length is 15 residues. CDR3 sequence (DNA): TGTGCCAGCAGCCAAATACTAGGGGCACGGGACGAGCAGTACTTC. It yields the protein CASSQILGARDEQYF.

V gene TRBV7-9 combines with J gene TRBJ1-4; D not certain. The length of the CDR3 is 12 residues. Trimming removed 5 bases from V and 7 bases from J, with 8 bases in between. Germline CDR1 and CDR2: SEHNR and FQNEAQ (reference sequence). CDR3 DNA: TGTGCCAGCAGCCCTTGGGGTGAAAAACTGTTTTTT. It codes for CASSPWGEKLFF.

V gene TRBV4-1 combines with J gene TRBJ2-1; D gene uncertain. Trimming pared 0 bases from V and 7 bases from J, leaving 13 bases between. CDR3 length: 15 residues. CDR1 is MGHRA and CDR2 is YSYEKL in the germline V gene. DNA for the CDR3: TGCGCCAGCAGCCAAGATCTGGGTAGCTGGAATGAGCAGTTCTTC. Translating it yields CASSQDLGSWNEQFF.

This clone was counted once. The CDR3 loop is CASSLGGLGNEQFF. The CDR3 DNA reads TGTGCCAGCAGTTTAGGGGGGCTAGGGAATGAGCAGTTCTTC. The chain combines TRBV28 with TRBJ2-1; D may match TRBD1 or TRBD2 (6 bases each). CDR3 length: 14 amino acids. With 2 bases removed from V and 7 bases from J, the gap between germline ends came to 12 bases. The germline gives CDR1 MDHEN, CDR2 SYDVKM. Full variable domain (remainder filled in from reference TRBV28 and TRBJ2-1): DVKVTQSSRYLVKRTGEKVFLECVQDMDHENMFWYRQDPGLGLRLIYFSYDVKMKEKGDIPEGYSVSREKKERFSLILESASTNQTSMYLCASSLGGLGNEQFFGPGTRLTVL.